The 6 T cell receptor beta chains below all came from one sample that was sequenced in a study of CD8 T cells in ankylosing spondylitis (dated by TCRdb to 2017 to 2019). Library method: 5' RACE. The sequencer listed for this sample is Illumina HiSeq 2500. In-frame beta chains were kept once TCRdb had trimmed the public reads at Q25 with fastp and called clones with MiXCR. Identical CDR3 protein sequences are pooled into one entry, listed with their most common genes and DNA. Across this sample there are nearly 250,000 distinct CDR3 sequences, with about 30% seen only once. The ten largest clones take up approximately 4% of the sample. The source material was blood, either unsorted or a sorted T cell fraction (not recorded which). Receptor source: a male donor with ankylosing spondylitis or in good health (not recorded which).

The CDR3 is CSPKRGAGTYEQYF. The CDR3 bases are TGCAGTCCTAAGAGGGGGGCAGGTACTTACGAGCAGTACTTC. This chain connects TRBV20-1 to TRBJ2-7; D is perhaps TRBD1 or TRBD2 (6 bases each). V was clipped by 8 bases and J by 4 bases, with 21 bases between them. Germline V CDR1 and CDR2: DFQATT, SNEGSKA (reference sequence). This CDR3 is built from 14 residues.

This rearrangement joins TRBV5-1 to TRBJ2-1, with a possible D match to TRBD2 (6 bases). The V end was cut by 4 bases, the J end by 6 bases, with 14 bases between. Per germline, CDR1 SGHRS and CDR2 YFSETQ. There are 14 residues in the CDR3. As DNA, the CDR3 is TGCGCCAGCAGCCAGCTCACGGGACTCAATGAGCAGTTCTTC. Encoded protein: CASSQLTGLNEQFF.

This clonotype was observed a handful of times. The chain uses TRBV5-1 and TRBJ1-1; 10 positions match TRBD1. V was pared by 4 bases and J by 6 bases, with 9 bases of the junction left unmatched. The germline CDR1 and CDR2 sequences are SGHRS and YFSETQ. The CDR3 spans 15 residues. CDR3 amino acids: CASSEGTGVSPEAFF. In DNA, the CDR3 is TGCGCCAGCAGCGAAGGGACAGGGGTGTCGCCTGAAGCTTTCTTT.

The chain uses TRBV12-3 or TRBV12-4 and TRBJ1-2; D gene uncertain. V lost 3 bases to trimming and J lost 8 bases, with 10 bases between them. This CDR3 has 12 amino acids. The CDR3 region has the DNA TGTGCCAGCAGTTTCAGACCGGAAGGCTACACCTTC. Protein sequence: CASSFRPEGYTF.

This clonotype turned up a few times. The chain combines TRBV27 with TRBJ1-1; 8 bases align to TRBD1. Per the germline V gene, CDR1 is MNHEY and CDR2 is SMNVEV (reference sequence). J was trimmed by 5 bases and V by 4 bases; bases with no gene match: 6. This CDR3 has 14 amino acids. The CDR3 DNA reads TGTGCCAGCAGTTCCCGACAGGGGAGGACTGAAGCTTTCTTT. Its protein is CASSSRQGRTEAFF.

J is TRBJ2-3 and V is TRBV7-8; D remains ambiguous. This CDR3 comprises 18 residues. Per germline, CDR1 SGHVS and CDR2 FQNEAQ. V lost 1 base and J 0 bases, leaving 17 bases between the germline ends. The CDR3 coding sequence is TGTGCCAGCAGCTTAGTCGCTTTGGCGCCCTTGAGCACAGATACGCAGTATTTT. Its translation: CASSLVALAPLSTDTQYF.